This TCR beta chain was sequenced during a study of breast tumors, draining lymph nodes, adjacent tissues. One entry per CDR3 protein results from TCRdb running MiXCR on the multiplex PCR reads. The top ten clones hold just over 1.4% of a sample with about 230,000 distinct CDR3 sequences, less than 40% of them seen once. Remarks on this clonotype: Its antigen is as yet unknown.

Samples came from axillary lymph nodes draining the breast cancer. Study conclusions and caveats: Luminal-like breast cancer showed significantly higher tumor–nontumor repertoire similarity than basal-like. Most tumor T cells seemingly derive from lymph node, then expand in tumor. That most tumor T cells come from lymph nodes remained unproven.

This receptor was identified in a female donor with breast cancer. Some clones in this sample may be carry-over from other donors' samples. Source material: axillary lymph node tissue.

The CDR3 DNA sequence: TGCGCCAGCAGCCCCGTTAGGGAACAAGAGACCCAGTACTTC. Protein: CASSPVREQETQYF. The chain uses TRBV4-1 and TRBJ2-5; D is unresolved. This CDR3 region has 14 residues. Trimming shortened V by 4 bases and J by 2 bases, and 11 bases separated the two germline ends. CDR1 is MGHRA and CDR2 is YSYEKL in the germline V gene.